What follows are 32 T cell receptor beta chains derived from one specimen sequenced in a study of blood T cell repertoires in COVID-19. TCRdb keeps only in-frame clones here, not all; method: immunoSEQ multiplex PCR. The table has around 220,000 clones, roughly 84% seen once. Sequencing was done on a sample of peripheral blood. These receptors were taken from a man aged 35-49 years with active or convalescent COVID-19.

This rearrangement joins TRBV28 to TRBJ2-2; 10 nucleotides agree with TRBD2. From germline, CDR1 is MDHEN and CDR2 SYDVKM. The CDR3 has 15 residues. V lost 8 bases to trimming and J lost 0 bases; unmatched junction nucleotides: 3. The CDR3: CASLLAGSNTGELFF. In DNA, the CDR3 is TGTGCCAGCTTACTAGCGGGGTCGAACACCGGGGAGCTGTTTTTT. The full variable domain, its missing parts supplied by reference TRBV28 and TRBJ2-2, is DVKVTQSSRYLVKRTGEKVFLECVQDMDHENMFWYRQDPGLGLRLIYFSYDVKMKEKGDIPEGYSVSREKKERFSLILESASTNQTSMYLCASLLAGSNTGELFFGEGSRLTVL.

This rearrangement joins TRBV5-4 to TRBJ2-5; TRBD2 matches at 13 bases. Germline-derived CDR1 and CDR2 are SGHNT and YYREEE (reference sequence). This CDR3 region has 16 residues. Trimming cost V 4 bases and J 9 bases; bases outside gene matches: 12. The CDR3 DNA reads TGTGCCAGCAGCCCCAGACTAGCGGGGGGCCCGAAGCCCCAGTACTTC. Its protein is CASSPRLAGGPKPQYF.

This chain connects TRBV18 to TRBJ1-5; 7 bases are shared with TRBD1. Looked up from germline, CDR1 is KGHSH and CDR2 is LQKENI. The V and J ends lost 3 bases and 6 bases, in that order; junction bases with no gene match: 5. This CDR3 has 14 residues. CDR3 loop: CASSPRQGGQPQHF. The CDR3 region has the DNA TGTGCCAGCTCACCTCGGCAGGGGGGTCAGCCCCAGCATTTT.

The CDR3 region has the DNA TGTGCCAGCAGGCGAACCGGGACAGGGGGAACTGAAGCTTTCTTT. Its translation: CASRRTGTGGTEAFF. The gene calls are TRBV5-8 and TRBJ1-1; 11 bases fit TRBD1. Germline assignment: CDR1 SGHTS and CDR2 YDEGEE. V shed 5 bases, J shed 5 bases, and the junction held 8 bases outside the gene matches. CDR3 length: 15 amino acids.

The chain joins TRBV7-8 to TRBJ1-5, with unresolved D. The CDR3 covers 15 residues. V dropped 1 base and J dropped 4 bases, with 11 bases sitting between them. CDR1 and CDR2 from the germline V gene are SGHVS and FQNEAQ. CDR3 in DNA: TGTGCCAGCAGCTTAGGTCCAGGCCATAATCAGCCCCAGCATTTT. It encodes CASSLGPGHNQPQHF.

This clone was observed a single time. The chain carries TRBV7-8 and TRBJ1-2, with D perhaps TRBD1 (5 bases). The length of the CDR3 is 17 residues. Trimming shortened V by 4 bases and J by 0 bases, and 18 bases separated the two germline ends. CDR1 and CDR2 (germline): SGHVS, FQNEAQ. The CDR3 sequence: CASSSQGTIPPNYGYTF. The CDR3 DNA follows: TGTGCCAGCAGCTCGCAGGGAACGATCCCCCCTAACTATGGCTACACCTTC. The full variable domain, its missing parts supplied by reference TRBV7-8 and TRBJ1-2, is GAGVSQSPRYKVAKRGQDVALRCDPISGHVSLFWYQQALGQGPEFLTYFQNEAQLDKSGLPSDRFFAERPEGSVSTLKIQRTQQEDSAVYLCASSSQGTIPPNYGYTFGSGTRLTVV.

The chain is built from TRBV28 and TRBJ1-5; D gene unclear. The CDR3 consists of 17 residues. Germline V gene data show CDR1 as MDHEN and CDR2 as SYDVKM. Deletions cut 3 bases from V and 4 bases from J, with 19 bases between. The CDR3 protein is CASSFVGRGRENQPQHF. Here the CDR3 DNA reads TGTGCCAGCAGTTTCGTGGGCCGGGGTCGCGAGAATCAGCCCCAGCATTTT. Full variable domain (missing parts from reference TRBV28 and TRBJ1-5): DVKVTQSSRYLVKRTGEKVFLECVQDMDHENMFWYRQDPGLGLRLIYFSYDVKMKEKGDIPEGYSVSREKKERFSLILESASTNQTSMYLCASSFVGRGRENQPQHFGDGTRLSIL.

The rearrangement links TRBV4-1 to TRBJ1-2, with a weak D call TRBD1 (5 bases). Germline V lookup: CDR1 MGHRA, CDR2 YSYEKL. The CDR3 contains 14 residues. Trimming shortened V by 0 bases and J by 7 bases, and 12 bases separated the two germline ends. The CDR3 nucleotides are TGCGCCAGCAGCCAAGATGGGGGGGGAGCTGGCTACACCTTC. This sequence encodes CASSQDGGGAGYTF.

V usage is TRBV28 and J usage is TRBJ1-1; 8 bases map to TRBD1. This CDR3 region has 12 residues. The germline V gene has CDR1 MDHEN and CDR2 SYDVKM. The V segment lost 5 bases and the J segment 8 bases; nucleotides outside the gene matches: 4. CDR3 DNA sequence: TGTGCCAGCAGTGCGCCAGGGGGCGAAGCTTTCTTT. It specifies CASSAPGGEAFF.

The CDR3 loop is CASSLLGTGGNYGYTF. The CDR3 nucleotides read TGTGCCAGCAGTTTATTAGGGACAGGGGGGAACTATGGCTACACCTTC. The gene calls are TRBV27 and TRBJ1-2, with 11 bases identical to TRBD1. Germline V gene lookup returns CDR1 MNHEY and CDR2 SMNVEV (reference sequence). J lost 2 bases, V lost 1 base, and 3 bases had no gene match. The CDR3 loop spans 16 amino acids.

CDR3 coding DNA: TGTGCCAGCGCGGCGGGAGCCAACACTGAAGCTTTCTTT. Protein: CASAAGANTEAFF. The chain carries TRBV9 and TRBJ1-1; no firm D call. The CDR3 sequence is 13 residues long. With 7 bases removed from V and 2 bases from J, the gap between germline ends came to 12 bases. The germline gives CDR1 SGDLS, CDR2 YYNGEE.

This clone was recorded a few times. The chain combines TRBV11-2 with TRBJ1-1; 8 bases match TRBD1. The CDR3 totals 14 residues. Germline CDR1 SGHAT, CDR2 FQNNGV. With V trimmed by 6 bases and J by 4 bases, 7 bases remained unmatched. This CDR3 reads CASSMNGQGTEAFF. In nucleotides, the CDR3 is TGTGCCAGCAGTATGAACGGACAGGGCACTGAAGCTTTCTTT. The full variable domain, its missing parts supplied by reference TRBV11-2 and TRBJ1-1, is EAGVAQSPRYKIIEKRQSVAFWCNPISGHATLYWYQQILGQGPKLLIQFQNNGVVDDSQLPKDRFSAERLKGVDSTLKIQPAKLEDSAVYLCASSMNGQGTEAFFGQGTRLTVV.

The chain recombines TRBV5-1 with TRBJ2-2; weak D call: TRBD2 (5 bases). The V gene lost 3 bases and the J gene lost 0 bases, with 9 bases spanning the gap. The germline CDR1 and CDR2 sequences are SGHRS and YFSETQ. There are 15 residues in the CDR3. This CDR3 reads CASSSGSANTGELFF. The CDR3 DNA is TGCGCCAGCAGCTCGGGGAGCGCGAACACCGGGGAGCTGTTTTTT.

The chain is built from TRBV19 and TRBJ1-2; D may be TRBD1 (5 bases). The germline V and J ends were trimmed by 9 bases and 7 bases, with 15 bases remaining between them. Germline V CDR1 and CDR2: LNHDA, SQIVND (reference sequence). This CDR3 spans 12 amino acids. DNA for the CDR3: TGTGCCAGGGGGCAGGGCCTTTTTGGCTACACCTTC. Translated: CARGQGLFGYTF.

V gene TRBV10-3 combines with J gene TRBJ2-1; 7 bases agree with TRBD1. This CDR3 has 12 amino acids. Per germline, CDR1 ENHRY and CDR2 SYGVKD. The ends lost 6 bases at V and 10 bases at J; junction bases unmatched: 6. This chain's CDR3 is CAIRVTGDEQFF. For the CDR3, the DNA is TGTGCCATCAGAGTAACAGGGGACGAGCAGTTCTTC.

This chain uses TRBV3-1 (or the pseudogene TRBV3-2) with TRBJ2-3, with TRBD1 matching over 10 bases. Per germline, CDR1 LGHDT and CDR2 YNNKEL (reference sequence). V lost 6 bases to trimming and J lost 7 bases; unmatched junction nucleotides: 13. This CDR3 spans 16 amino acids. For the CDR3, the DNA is TGTGCCAGCAGACCCCTCCGGGACAGGGGAGGAAATACGCAGTATTTT. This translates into CASRPLRDRGGNTQYF.

The CDR3 DNA is TGTGCCAGCAGCCCTGACAGGGGATATGGCTACACCTTC. This codes for CASSPDRGYGYTF. V is TRBV5-6 and J is TRBJ1-2; 8 bases map to TRBD1. The CDR3 sequence is 13 residues long. J gave up 5 bases and V 4 bases, and 4 bases lay outside the gene matches. Per germline, CDR1 SGHDT and CDR2 YYEEEE.

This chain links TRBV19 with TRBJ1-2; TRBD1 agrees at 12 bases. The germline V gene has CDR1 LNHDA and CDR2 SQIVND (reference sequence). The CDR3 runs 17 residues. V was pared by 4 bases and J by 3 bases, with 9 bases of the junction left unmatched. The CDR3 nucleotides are TGTGCCAGTAGTACAGGGACAGGGGGCGGTCGTGACTATGGCTACACCTTC. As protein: CASSTGTGGGRDYGYTF.

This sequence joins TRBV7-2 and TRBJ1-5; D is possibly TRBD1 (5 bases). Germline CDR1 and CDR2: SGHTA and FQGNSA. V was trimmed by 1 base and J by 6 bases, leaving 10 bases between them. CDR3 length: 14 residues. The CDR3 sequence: CASSLDTGPQPQHF. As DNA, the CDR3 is TGTGCCAGCAGCTTAGATACAGGTCCTCAGCCCCAGCATTTT.

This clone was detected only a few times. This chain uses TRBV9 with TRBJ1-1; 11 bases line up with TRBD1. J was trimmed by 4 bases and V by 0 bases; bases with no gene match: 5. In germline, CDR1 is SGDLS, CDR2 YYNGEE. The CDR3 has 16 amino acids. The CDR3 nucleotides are TGTGCCAGCAGCGTAGGAGTTGGGACAGGGGGCACTGAAGCTTTCTTT. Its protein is CASSVGVGTGGTEAFF.

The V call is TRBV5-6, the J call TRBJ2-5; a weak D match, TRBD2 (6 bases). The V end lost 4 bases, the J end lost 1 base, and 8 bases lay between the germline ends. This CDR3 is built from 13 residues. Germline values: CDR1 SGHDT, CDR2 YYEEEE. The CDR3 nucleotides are TGTGCCAGCAGCGGGGACTTCCAAGAGACCCAGTACTTC. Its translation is CASSGDFQETQYF.

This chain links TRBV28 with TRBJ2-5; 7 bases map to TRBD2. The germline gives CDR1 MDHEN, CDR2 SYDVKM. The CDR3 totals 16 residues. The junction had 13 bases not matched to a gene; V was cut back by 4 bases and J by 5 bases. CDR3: CASSSPGGGAVETQYF. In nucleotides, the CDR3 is TGTGCCAGCAGTTCCCCGGGGGGAGGGGCGGTGGAGACCCAGTACTTC.

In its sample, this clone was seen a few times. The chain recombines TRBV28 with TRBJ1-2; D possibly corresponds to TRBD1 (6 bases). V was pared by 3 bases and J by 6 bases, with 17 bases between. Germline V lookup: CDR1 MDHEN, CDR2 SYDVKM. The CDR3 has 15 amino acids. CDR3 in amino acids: CASSLLADSLNGYTF. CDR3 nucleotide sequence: TGTGCCAGCAGTTTGCTAGCGGACAGCTTAAATGGCTACACCTTC.

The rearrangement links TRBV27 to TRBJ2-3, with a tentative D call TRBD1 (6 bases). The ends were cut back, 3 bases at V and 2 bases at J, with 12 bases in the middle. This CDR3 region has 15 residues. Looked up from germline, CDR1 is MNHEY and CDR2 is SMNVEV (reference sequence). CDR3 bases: TGTGCCAGCAGTTTCAGGGGATGGGACACAGATACGCAGTATTTT. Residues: CASSFRGWDTDTQYF.

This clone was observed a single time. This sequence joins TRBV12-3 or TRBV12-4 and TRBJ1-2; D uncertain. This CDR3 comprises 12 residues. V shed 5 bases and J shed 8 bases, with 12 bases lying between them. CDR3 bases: TGTGCCAGCAGTATCTCCTCGTTGGGCTACACCTTC. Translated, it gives CASSISSLGYTF.

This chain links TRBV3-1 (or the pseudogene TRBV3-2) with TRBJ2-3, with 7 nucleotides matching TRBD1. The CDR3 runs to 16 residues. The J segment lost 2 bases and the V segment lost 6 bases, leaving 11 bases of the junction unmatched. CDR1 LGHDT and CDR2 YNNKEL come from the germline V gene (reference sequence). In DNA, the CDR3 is TGTGCCAGCAGTTCTGCAGGGGGAGAAAACACAGATACGCAGTATTTT. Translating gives CASSSAGGENTDTQYF.

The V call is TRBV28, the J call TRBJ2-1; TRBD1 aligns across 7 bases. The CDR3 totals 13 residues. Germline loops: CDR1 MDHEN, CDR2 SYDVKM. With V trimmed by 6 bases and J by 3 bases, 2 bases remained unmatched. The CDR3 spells CASRDRIYNEQFF. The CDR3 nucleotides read TGTGCCAGCAGGGACAGGATCTACAATGAGCAGTTCTTC.

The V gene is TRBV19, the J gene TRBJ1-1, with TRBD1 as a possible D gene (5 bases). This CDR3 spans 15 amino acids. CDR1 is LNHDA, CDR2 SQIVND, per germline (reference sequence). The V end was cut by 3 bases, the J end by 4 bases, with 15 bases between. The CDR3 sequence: CASSMKVWGGTEAFF. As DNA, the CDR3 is TGTGCCAGTAGTATGAAGGTGTGGGGCGGCACTGAAGCTTTCTTT.

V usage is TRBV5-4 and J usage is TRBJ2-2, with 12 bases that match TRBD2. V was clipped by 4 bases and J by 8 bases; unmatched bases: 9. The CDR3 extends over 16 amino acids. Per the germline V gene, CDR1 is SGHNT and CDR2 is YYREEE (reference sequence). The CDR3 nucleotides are TGTGCCAGCAGCGAACCTAGCGGGAGGGCCCGGGGGGAGCTGTTTTTT. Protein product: CASSEPSGRARGELFF. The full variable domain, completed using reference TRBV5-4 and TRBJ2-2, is ETGVTQSPTHLIKTRGQQVTLRCSSQSGHNTVSWYQQALGQGPQFIFQYYREEENGRGNFPPRFSGLQFPNYSSELNVNALELDDSALYLCASSEPSGRARGELFFGEGSRLTVL.

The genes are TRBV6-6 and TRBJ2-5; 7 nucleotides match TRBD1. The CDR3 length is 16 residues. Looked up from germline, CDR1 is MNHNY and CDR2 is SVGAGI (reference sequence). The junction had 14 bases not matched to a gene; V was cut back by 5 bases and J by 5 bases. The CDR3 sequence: CASSGIGQVLRETQYF. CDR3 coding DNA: TGTGCCAGCAGTGGAATAGGACAGGTCCTTCGGGAGACCCAGTACTTC.

This CDR3 reads CASSPGKREGASGELFF. Written as DNA, the CDR3 is TGTGCCAGCTCACCGGGGAAGCGGGAGGGCGCCTCCGGGGAGCTGTTTTTT. The chain carries TRBV18 and TRBJ2-2, with 10 positions matching TRBD2. Germline CDR1 reads KGHSH; CDR2 reads LQKENI. There are 17 residues in the CDR3. Trimming removed 3 bases from V and 6 bases from J; junction bases left unmatched: 10.

DNA of the CDR3: TGTGCCAGCGGCCCGGGGGATAGCAATCAGCCCCAGCATTTT. Translated: CASGPGDSNQPQHF. This rearrangement joins TRBV9 to TRBJ1-5, with D possibly being TRBD1 (5 bases). Between the trimmed V and J ends, which lost 7 bases and 0 bases, there was a span of 11 bases. The CDR3 extends over 14 amino acids. CDR1 is SGDLS, CDR2 YYNGEE, per germline.